This TCR beta chain derives from a study of vaccination and CD4 T cells after COVID-19. Concerning this clonotype itself: As yet, its antigen is unknown.

Treatment noted: 10-day PBMC culture with coronavirus spike peptide pools or control peptides (ViraFEST assay). Sequenced with the Oncomine TCR Beta short-read assay was DNA taken from cultured CD4+ T cells. TCRdb processed the PCR reads anew with MiXCR; each CDR3 protein has one entry. The sample includes about 8,000 distinct CDR3 sequences, 40% to 55% of them seen just once. Sequences were obtained from CD4+ T cells from blood, cultured in vitro. The source is a human donor who had recovered from COVID-19.

This chain's CDR3 is CASSAEMIRLTEAFF. In DNA, the CDR3 is TGTGCCAGCAGTGCCGAAATGATCCGACTCACTGAAGCTTTCTTT. This chain connects TRBV28 to TRBJ1-1, with D unresolved. Trimming cost V 5 bases and J 4 bases, with 17 bases left between them. Germline-derived CDR1 and CDR2 are MDHEN and SYDVKM. The CDR3 is 15 residues long.